This TCR beta chain was profiled in a study of shared clonotypes between healthy human individuals. Points from the study as a whole: Clonotypes shared by all four sorted-subset donors had higher generation probabilities than non-shared clonotypes. Memory subsets generally showed lower estimated richness than naive subsets.

Turning to this clone: Its matching antigen is unknown.

The CDR3 sequence is 13 residues long. The germline CDR1 and CDR2 sequences are LNHDA and SQIVND (reference sequence). Between the trimmed V and J ends, which lost 7 bases and 2 bases, there was a span of 9 bases. Negatively enriched CD4+ T cells were divided by CD45RA into naive and memory. Methods used by the authors: From ImmunoSEQ came sequences covering only the junction and carrying no quality scores, so filtering differed. Here immunoSEQ multiplex PCR was the method, and the copy in TCRdb shows in-frame clones only, minus some. The V and J calls and clone size were taken over from that table, and D and trimming were inferred from the DNA. This sample has roughly 1,600,000 clones, with 98% to 99% found just once.

The sequence was collected from a man aged 25-40 years in good health. The V call is TRBV19, the J call TRBJ2-1, with a tentative D call TRBD1 (5 bases). Specimen: naive CD4+ T cells sorted from blood. Subset reported: CD45RA+ positively selected. CDR3 sequence reads: CASKDRPYNEQFF. CDR3 nucleotides: TGTGCCAGTAAAGACAGACCCTACAATGAGCAGTTCTTC.